What follows describes a single T cell receptor (beta chain). Its matching antigen is unknown. Profiling relied on immunoSEQ multiplex PCR, and the TCRdb table lists in-frame clones only, not all of them. The sample has fewer than 45,000 clones; about 83% are singletons. The sample belongs to a study of T cell responses to AZD1222 COVID-19 vaccine. Broader study findings: Mapped onto spike, vaccine-associated CD4 TCRs spanned it and were dominant at 160-218 and 743-854. Repertoires were sampled only after the peak T cell response. Two doses of AZD1222 preceded a rise in Spike-specific TCR breadth and depth. Donors in the cohort were predominantly white British and more often female, and clonal diversity was possibly underestimated.

This CDR3 contains 11 residues. Per germline, CDR1 GTSNPN and CDR2 SVGIG (reference sequence). The V gene lost 6 bases and the J gene lost 7 bases, with 11 bases spanning the gap. The source of this sequence is an adult in good health. V and J are TRBV30 and TRBJ2-3; perhaps TRBD1 as D (5 bases). Sequenced material: peripheral blood, taken on day 0 of AZD1222 vaccination. The CDR3: CACLGANTQYF. The CDR3 coding sequence is TGTGCCTGCCTAGGGGCTAATACGCAGTATTTT.